This is a list of T cell receptor beta chains from one sample in a study of T cell responses to AZD1222 COVID-19 vaccine. Sequencing was performed with immunoSEQ multiplex PCR; in TCRdb, only in-frame clones are kept and a portion is missing. The repertoire holds 75,000 to 100,000 clones, with 88% as singletons. This material consisted of peripheral blood, taken on day 0 of AZD1222 vaccination. The receptors originated from an adult in good health. The CDR3 runs from the conserved cysteine through the conserved F or W. The D gene is left open where the match is weak. Size is omitted from some rows. Given values are once, few, many or a class for expanded clones.

v_gene: TRBV4-1
d_gene: NA
j_gene: TRBJ1-4
abundance: NA
CDR3nt: TGCGCCAGCAGCCAAGGGGAAGGGGGTCGGTTGGAAAAACTGTTTTTT
CDR3aa: CASSQGEGGRLEKLFF

v_gene: TRBV24-1
d_gene: NA
j_gene: TRBJ2-2
abundance: few
CDR3nt: TGTGCCACCGGTGGAAGGCTAGGTGATTCCGGGGAGCTGTTTTTT
CDR3aa: CATGGRLGDSGELFF

v_gene: TRBV6-6
d_gene: NA
j_gene: TRBJ2-3
abundance: NA
CDR3nt: TGTGCCAGCAGTTACTCTCCGGAAGACACAGATACGCAGTATTTT
CDR3aa: CASSYSPEDTDTQYF

v_gene: TRBV7-3
d_gene: NA
j_gene: TRBJ2-2
abundance: NA
CDR3nt: TGTGCCAGCAGCTTAGGGCGGGGCCCAGTAGACGGGGAGCTGTTTTTT
CDR3aa: CASSLGRGPVDGELFF

v_gene: TRBV12-5
d_gene: NA
j_gene: TRBJ1-5
abundance: NA
CDR3nt: TGTGCTAGTGGTTTGGACCCCCGGGGCGGGAATCAGCCCCAGCATTTT
CDR3aa: CASGLDPRGGNQPQHF

v_gene: TRBV5-5
d_gene: NA
j_gene: TRBJ2-3
abundance: NA
CDR3nt: TGTGCCAGCAGCTGGAAGCGCCGGGATACGCAGTATTTT
CDR3aa: CASSWKRRDTQYF

v_gene: TRBV5-4
d_gene: NA
j_gene: TRBJ2-2
abundance: NA
CDR3nt: TGTGCCAGCAGTTCCTTTCCCGGGGAGCTGTTTTTT
CDR3aa: CASSSFPGELFF

v_gene: TRBV6-5
d_gene: TRBD1
j_gene: TRBJ2-5
abundance: NA
CDR3nt: TGTGCCAGCAGAGGACAGGGGGCAGAGACCCAGTACTTC
CDR3aa: CASRGQGAETQYF

v_gene: TRBV5-1
d_gene: NA
j_gene: TRBJ1-1
abundance: NA
CDR3nt: TGCGCCAGCAGCTTGGGATATCGACAGGACGGCACTGAAGCTTTCTTT
CDR3aa: CASSLGYRQDGTEAFF

v_gene: TRBV28
d_gene: TRBD2
j_gene: TRBJ2-1
abundance: NA
CDR3nt: TGTGCCAGCAGTTTCAGCGGGGGCTACAATGAGCAGTTCTTC
CDR3aa: CASSFSGGYNEQFF

v_gene: TRBV5-1
d_gene: NA
j_gene: TRBJ1-5
abundance: once
CDR3nt: TGCGCCAGCAGCACCGGGACGGTAGGGCAGCCCCAGCATTTT
CDR3aa: CASSTGTVGQPQHF

v_gene: TRBV12-3/TRBV12-4
d_gene: NA
j_gene: TRBJ2-1
abundance: NA
CDR3nt: TGTGCCAGCGCCACCGGACGGTTCAATGAGCAGTTCTTC
CDR3aa: CASATGRFNEQFF

v_gene: TRBV28
d_gene: TRBD1
j_gene: TRBJ1-2
abundance: once
CDR3nt: TGTGCCAGCAAAACAGGGGAGGGGTTGGATGGCTACACCTTC
CDR3aa: CASKTGEGLDGYTF

v_gene: TRBV6-6
d_gene: NA
j_gene: TRBJ1-1
abundance: NA
CDR3nt: TGTGCCAGCAGTCGGGGAAATCATGACACTGAAGCTTTCTTT
CDR3aa: CASSRGNHDTEAFF

v_gene: TRBV5-6
d_gene: NA
j_gene: TRBJ2-2
abundance: NA
CDR3nt: TGTGCCAGCAGTCCGTGGTCCGGGGAGCTGTTTTTT
CDR3aa: CASSPWSGELFF

v_gene: TRBV5-1
d_gene: TRBD2
j_gene: TRBJ2-1
abundance: NA
CDR3nt: TGCGCCAGCAGCTTTAGGACTAGCTTAGGCAATGAGCAGTTCTTC
CDR3aa: CASSFRTSLGNEQFF

v_gene: TRBV28
d_gene: TRBD2
j_gene: TRBJ2-3
abundance: NA
CDR3nt: TGTGCCAGCGGAGATAGCGGGAGAAGCACAGATACGCAGTATTTT
CDR3aa: CASGDSGRSTDTQYF

v_gene: TRBV13
d_gene: TRBD2
j_gene: TRBJ2-5
abundance: NA
CDR3nt: TGTGCCAGCAGTCCGACAGCGGGAGGTCTGACCCAGTACTTC
CDR3aa: CASSPTAGGLTQYF

v_gene: TRBV5-1
d_gene: NA
j_gene: TRBJ2-1
abundance: NA
CDR3nt: TGCGCCAGCAGCAGTACCGGGACCCCCCGTTTAGAGGAGCAGTTCTTC
CDR3aa: CASSSTGTPRLEEQFF

v_gene: TRBV20-1
d_gene: NA
j_gene: TRBJ2-1
abundance: NA
CDR3nt: TGCAGTGCTAGGCAAGGGGTTGGGCAGTTCTTC
CDR3aa: CSARQGVGQFF

v_gene: TRBV4-3
d_gene: TRBD2
j_gene: TRBJ2-3
abundance: NA
CDR3nt: TGCGCCAGCAGCCAAGGAATTGGACTAGCGGGAGCAGATACGCAGTATTTT
CDR3aa: CASSQGIGLAGADTQYF

v_gene: TRBV9
d_gene: TRBD2
j_gene: TRBJ2-7
abundance: once
CDR3nt: TGTGCCAGCAGCGTAGGTAGCGGGACCGCCTACGAGCAGTACTTC
CDR3aa: CASSVGSGTAYEQYF

v_gene: TRBV24-1
d_gene: TRBD1
j_gene: TRBJ1-2
abundance: NA
CDR3nt: TGTGCCACCAGTGACAGGGGGGACACAGGGTTTTATGGCTACACCTTC
CDR3aa: CATSDRGDTGFYGYTF

v_gene: TRBV2
d_gene: NA
j_gene: TRBJ1-1
abundance: NA
CDR3nt: TGTGCCAGCAGTGAAAACGAACCGAAAGCTTTCTTT
CDR3aa: CASSENEPKAFF

v_gene: TRBV28
d_gene: NA
j_gene: TRBJ2-7
abundance: NA
CDR3nt: TGTGCCAGCAGTTTATCTACTAGCAAGGCGGAGCAGTACTTC
CDR3aa: CASSLSTSKAEQYF

v_gene: TRBV3-1/TRBV3-2
d_gene: TRBD1
j_gene: TRBJ1-1
abundance: NA
CDR3nt: TGTGCCAGCAGCCAGCAGGGGGAGAACACTGAAGCTTTCTTT
CDR3aa: CASSQQGENTEAFF

v_gene: TRBV6-5
d_gene: NA
j_gene: TRBJ2-5
abundance: NA
CDR3nt: TGTGCCAGCAGAGAAGAGACCCAGTACTTC
CDR3aa: CASREETQYF

v_gene: TRBV4-2
d_gene: TRBD1
j_gene: TRBJ1-6
abundance: once
CDR3nt: TGTGCCAGCAGCCAAGAAGGGGGCTCTGGCTCACCCCTCCACTTT
CDR3aa: CASSQEGGSGSPLHF

v_gene: TRBV4-2
d_gene: NA
j_gene: TRBJ2-7
abundance: NA
CDR3nt: TGTGCCAGCAGCCAACTGGGAAGGGATGGGGAGGAGCAGTACTTC
CDR3aa: CASSQLGRDGEEQYF

v_gene: TRBV7-2
d_gene: NA
j_gene: TRBJ1-5
abundance: NA
CDR3nt: TGTGCCAGCAGCTCTAAATGGGGGGGCAATCAGCCCCAGCATTTT
CDR3aa: CASSSKWGGNQPQHF

v_gene: TRBV24-1
d_gene: TRBD1
j_gene: TRBJ2-5
abundance: NA
CDR3nt: TGTGCCACCAGTGAGGCCGGGACAGGGCGGGAGGAGACCCAGTACTTC
CDR3aa: CATSEAGTGREETQYF

v_gene: TRBV12-3/TRBV12-4
d_gene: NA
j_gene: TRBJ1-1
abundance: NA
CDR3nt: TGTGCCAGCAGTTATCAGAGGAACACTGAAGCTTTCTTT
CDR3aa: CASSYQRNTEAFF

v_gene: TRBV5-1
d_gene: NA
j_gene: TRBJ1-4
abundance: NA
CDR3nt: TGCGCCAGCAGCTTAACGGAAGCCGCAATTAATGAAAAACTGTTTTTT
CDR3aa: CASSLTEAAINEKLFF

v_gene: TRBV7-9
d_gene: NA
j_gene: TRBJ1-4
abundance: NA
CDR3nt: TGTGCCAGCAGCTTAGCGCGGCCCGATGAAAAACTGTTTTTT
CDR3aa: CASSLARPDEKLFF

v_gene: TRBV11-1
d_gene: TRBD1
j_gene: TRBJ2-7
abundance: NA
CDR3nt: TGTGCCAGCAGCCGTCAATCGGGACAGGGTGGCGAGCAGTACTTC
CDR3aa: CASSRQSGQGGEQYF

v_gene: TRBV15
d_gene: NA
j_gene: TRBJ2-1
abundance: NA
CDR3nt: TGTGCCACCAGCAGAGTCGAGCGGAATGAGCAGTTCTTC
CDR3aa: CATSRVERNEQFF

v_gene: TRBV7-8
d_gene: NA
j_gene: TRBJ2-2
abundance: NA
CDR3nt: TGTGCCAGCAGCTTAGCGGACCGGGAATTCGGCACCGGGGAGCTGTTTTTT
CDR3aa: CASSLADREFGTGELFF

v_gene: TRBV24-1
d_gene: TRBD1
j_gene: TRBJ1-2
abundance: NA
CDR3nt: TGTGCCACCAGTGATCGGACAGGGGCAGACTATGGCTACACCTTC
CDR3aa: CATSDRTGADYGYTF

v_gene: TRBV19
d_gene: TRBD2
j_gene: TRBJ2-2
abundance: NA
CDR3nt: TGTGCCAGTAGGGGACTAGCGGGAGTATTCGGGGAGCTGTTTTTT
CDR3aa: CASRGLAGVFGELFF

v_gene: TRBV7-2
d_gene: NA
j_gene: TRBJ2-7
abundance: NA
CDR3nt: TGTGCCAGCAGCCCGGACACATCGAGCTCCTACGAGCAGTACTTC
CDR3aa: CASSPDTSSSYEQYF

v_gene: TRBV6-5
d_gene: TRBD2
j_gene: TRBJ2-7
abundance: NA
CDR3nt: TGTGCCAGCAGTTACGGAGGCGGGAGCTACGAGCAGTACTTC
CDR3aa: CASSYGGGSYEQYF

v_gene: TRBV28
d_gene: NA
j_gene: TRBJ1-2
abundance: NA
CDR3nt: TGTGCCAGCAGTTTAGTCAGGGATGGCTACACCTTC
CDR3aa: CASSLVRDGYTF

v_gene: TRBV5-1
d_gene: TRBD1
j_gene: TRBJ1-1
abundance: NA
CDR3nt: TGCGCCAGCAGCTTGGGGGACAGGGGGTATTCCCCTGAAGCTTTCTTT
CDR3aa: CASSLGDRGYSPEAFF

v_gene: TRBV27
d_gene: TRBD1
j_gene: TRBJ1-5
abundance: NA
CDR3nt: TGTGCCACACGCGTACAGGGGGCGCGGGGCAATCAGCCCCAGCATTTT
CDR3aa: CATRVQGARGNQPQHF

v_gene: TRBV4-2
d_gene: TRBD2
j_gene: TRBJ2-4
abundance: NA
CDR3nt: TGTGCCAGCAGCCCCGCCGGGGCACTAGCGGTCATACCCCGGCGGCCCAAAAACATTCAGTACTTC
CDR3aa: CASSPAGALAVIPRRPKNIQYF

v_gene: TRBV4-3
d_gene: TRBD2
j_gene: TRBJ2-3
abundance: NA
CDR3nt: TGCGCCAGCAGCCAAGAGGGACTAGCGACAGATACGCAGTATTTT
CDR3aa: CASSQEGLATDTQYF

v_gene: TRBV18
d_gene: NA
j_gene: TRBJ1-2
abundance: NA
CDR3nt: TGTGCCAGCTCATCTCTCAGAAGCGGCTACACCTTC
CDR3aa: CASSSLRSGYTF

v_gene: TRBV5-1
d_gene: NA
j_gene: TRBJ2-7
abundance: few
CDR3nt: TGCGCCAGCAGCCTCGGACTCAGCTTAGGCGAGCAGTACTTC
CDR3aa: CASSLGLSLGEQYF

v_gene: TRBV28
d_gene: NA
j_gene: TRBJ1-2
abundance: NA
CDR3nt: TGTGCCAGCAGAGCCGACAGTAACTATGGCTACACCTTC
CDR3aa: CASRADSNYGYTF

v_gene: TRBV5-4
d_gene: NA
j_gene: TRBJ1-1
abundance: NA
CDR3nt: TGTGCCAGCAGCTCCGGGAGGTATGAAGAGAAAGCTTTCTTT
CDR3aa: CASSSGRYEEKAFF

v_gene: TRBV18
d_gene: NA
j_gene: TRBJ1-1
abundance: NA
CDR3nt: TGTGCCAGCTCCCTAAGGCCGAAGGAAACTGAAGCTTTCTTT
CDR3aa: CASSLRPKETEAFF

v_gene: TRBV28
d_gene: TRBD1
j_gene: TRBJ1-4
abundance: NA
CDR3nt: TGTGCCAGCAGTCTCCGGGACAGTGTTACTAATGAAAAACTGTTTTTT
CDR3aa: CASSLRDSVTNEKLFF